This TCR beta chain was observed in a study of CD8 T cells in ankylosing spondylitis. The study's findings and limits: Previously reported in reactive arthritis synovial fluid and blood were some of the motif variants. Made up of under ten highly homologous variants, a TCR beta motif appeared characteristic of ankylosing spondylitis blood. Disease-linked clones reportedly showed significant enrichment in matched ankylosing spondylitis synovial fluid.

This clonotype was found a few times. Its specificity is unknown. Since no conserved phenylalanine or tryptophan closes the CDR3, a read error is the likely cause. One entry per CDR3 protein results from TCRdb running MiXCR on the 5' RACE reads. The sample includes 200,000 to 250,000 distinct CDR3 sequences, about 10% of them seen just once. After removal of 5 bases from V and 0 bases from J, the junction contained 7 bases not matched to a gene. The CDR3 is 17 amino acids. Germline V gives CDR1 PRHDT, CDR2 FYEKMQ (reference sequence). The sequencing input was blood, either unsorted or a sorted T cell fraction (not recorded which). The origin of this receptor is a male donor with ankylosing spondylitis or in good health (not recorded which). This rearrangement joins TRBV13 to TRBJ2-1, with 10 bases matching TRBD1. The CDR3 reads CASSPRRDRGSYNEQFY. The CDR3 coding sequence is TGTGCCAGCAGCCCCCGGCGGGACAGGGGCTCCTACAATGAGCAGTTCTAC.